This T cell receptor (beta chain) was captured by sequencing in a study of human T cells and chemical hapten exposure. Germline loops: CDR1 SNHLY, CDR2 FYNNEI. Trimming stripped 7 bases from V and 5 bases from J, with 9 bases between. The CDR3 runs 12 residues. In the original analysis: Samples had a median of around 91,000 TCRs, ranging about 20,000 to 690,600. TCRdb re-called the RACE reads through MiXCR, storing one row per CDR3 protein. The V and J calls were determined by TCRdb, not by the authors. The table lists nearly 350,000 distinct CDR3 sequences, around 7% of them singletons. The time point denotes: patch test 1, 2 weeks after DPC sensitization. Treatment denoted: therapeutic diphenylcyclopropenone sensitization with weekly scalp DPC. Ten or more counts support this clonotype.

The clonotype was recovered from a woman aged 18 to 35 with alopecia areata. Some clones in this sample may be carry-over from other donors' samples. The chain joins TRBV2 to TRBJ1-5; D not certain. The sequences come from whole blood, collected in connection with sensitization to the hapten diphenylcyclopropenone (DPC). CDR3 protein: CASKQLDQPQHF. The CDR3 DNA is TGTGCCAGCAAACAGCTTGATCAGCCCCAGCATTTT.